The 19 T cell receptor beta chains presented below share a single source sample, sequenced in a study of T cells in Graves' hyperthyroidism and ophthalmopathy. The TCR beta CDR3 regions underwent amplification using RNA transcripts as the source. When the TCR CDR3 underwent first-round RT-PCR, the HTBI primer set was used. Each CDR3 protein is one row after TCRdb ran MiXCR on the multiplex PCR reads. The table includes nearly 600,000 distinct CDR3 sequences, over 11% detected once. The specimen sequenced was blood. The receptors were gathered from a woman aged 30 to 39 with Graves' hyperthyroidism that later progressed to Graves' ophthalmopathy.

This clonotype was seen at least ten times. The J gene is TRBJ1-1, the V gene TRBV19, with unresolved D. The V gene lost 7 bases and the J gene lost 4 bases, with 13 bases spanning the gap. The CDR3 length is 13 residues. The germline V gene has CDR1 LNHDA and CDR2 SQIVND (reference sequence). CDR3 region: CASISSGGTEAFF. CDR3 in DNA: TGTGCCAGTATCTCGTCAGGTGGCACTGAAGCTTTCTTT.

V is TRBV11-3 and J is TRBJ2-7; 7 nucleotides match TRBD2. The V and J ends lost 5 bases and 2 bases, in that order; junction bases with no gene match: 9. Germline V gene lookup returns CDR1 SGHNT and CDR2 YENEEA. This CDR3 is built from 15 residues. CDR3 in DNA: TGTGCCAGCAGCGGAGTAGCGGGCCCTACCTACGAGCAGTACTTC. Its protein product is CASSGVAGPTYEQYF.

This sequence joins TRBV6-1 and TRBJ1-2; D gene uncertain. CDR3 length equals 14 residues. Germline CDR1 is MNHNS and CDR2 is SASEGT. The V gene lost 2 bases and the J gene lost 4 bases, with 11 bases spanning the gap. The chain's CDR3 is CASSESPGPYGYTF. CDR3 in DNA: TGTGCCAGCAGTGAATCCCCGGGTCCCTATGGCTACACCTTC.

This clonotype was recorded many times. The chain links TRBV2 to TRBJ1-2, with D uncertain. The CDR3 extends over 12 amino acids. The V gene lost 4 bases and the J gene lost 10 bases, with 13 bases spanning the gap. Germline V gives CDR1 SNHLY, CDR2 FYNNEI. The chain's CDR3 is CASSVGGEIYTF. The CDR3 DNA reads as TGTGCCAGCAGTGTGGGTGGGGAGATCTACACCTTC. Complete variable domain (other parts from reference TRBV2 and TRBJ1-2): EPEVTQTPSHQVTQMGQEVILRCVPISNHLYFYWYRQILGQKVEFLVSFYNNEISEKSEIFDDQFSVERPDGSNFTLKIRSTKLEDSAMYFCASSVGGEIYTFGSGTRLTVV.

V usage is TRBV27 and J usage is TRBJ2-6, with D perhaps TRBD1 or TRBD2 (5 bases each). V was shortened by 6 bases and J by 0 bases, with 18 bases between the two germline ends. The V gene's germline CDR1 is MNHEY and CDR2 SMNVEV (reference sequence). The CDR3 runs 18 residues. CDR3 nucleotide sequence: TGTGCCAGCAGGGTCGGGGCCGAAACTTTCTCTGGGGCCAACGTCCTGACTTTC. Residues: CASRVGAETFSGANVLTF.

This clonotype was counted between two and nine times. This rearrangement joins TRBV19 to TRBJ1-5; 12 bases match TRBD1. This CDR3 region has 15 residues. V trimming: 4 bases; J trimming: 4 bases; junction bases outside the gene matches: 2. Per germline, CDR1 LNHDA and CDR2 SQIVND (reference sequence). The CDR3 sequence is CASSKGQGANQPQHF. CDR3 in DNA: TGTGCCAGTAGTAAGGGACAGGGGGCAAATCAGCCCCAGCATTTT.

This clonotype was seen a handful of times. V gene TRBV7-9 combines with J gene TRBJ2-1; D gene uncertain. The CDR3 has 16 residues. The V gene lost 2 bases and the J gene lost 0 bases, with 11 bases spanning the gap. Germline CDR1 is SEHNR and CDR2 is FQNEAQ (reference sequence). The CDR3 DNA reads TGTGCCAGCAGCTTAACCCCCGACCCCTCCTACAATGAGCAGTTCTTC. It specifies CASSLTPDPSYNEQFF.

The genes are TRBV29-1 and TRBJ2-7; 7 bases match TRBD1. The CDR3 length is 13 residues. The V segment lost 5 bases and the J segment 3 bases; nucleotides outside the gene matches: 7. In germline, CDR1 is SQVTM, CDR2 ANQGSEA. CDR3 in DNA: TGCAGCGTTCGGCAGGGGGATTACTACGAGCAGTACTTC. Its protein product is CSVRQGDYYEQYF.

This clonotype was detected many times. The CDR3 nucleotides are TGTGCCTGGAGTGTTGGGCCCGGCGTAACCTTACTTCAAGAGACCCAGTACTTC. Protein sequence: CAWSVGPGVTLLQETQYF. The chain carries TRBV30 and TRBJ2-5; D unclear. The CDR3 runs to 18 residues. Germline V gene sequence: CDR1 GTSNPN, CDR2 SVGIG (reference sequence). V lost 0 bases and J 2 bases, leaving 22 bases between the germline ends.

The chain combines TRBV18 with TRBJ1-1; unclear D gene. The germline V gene encodes CDR1 KGHSH and CDR2 LQKENI. V lost 2 bases and J 2 bases, leaving 15 bases between the germline ends. There are 16 residues in the CDR3. CDR3 nucleotides: TGTGCCAGCTCACCAAAGGGTAGCTCGGTTAACACTGAAGCTTTCTTT. Protein sequence: CASSPKGSSVNTEAFF.

This chain links TRBV12-3 or TRBV12-4 with TRBJ2-3, with TRBD2 matching 14 bases. This CDR3 comprises 16 residues. Germline trimming cut 6 bases from V and 9 bases from J; bases unmatched to any gene: 11. DNA for the CDR3: TGTGCCAGCAGACGACTAGCGGGAGGGTCAGAGGAGACGCAGTATTTT. Amino acids: CASRRLAGGSEETQYF.

This clonotype has only a few counts. The rearrangement joins TRBV6-1 to TRBJ2-1, with 14 bases identical to TRBD2. From germline, CDR1 is MNHNS and CDR2 SASEGT. The CDR3 spans 17 residues. J lost 0 bases, V lost 5 bases, and 3 bases had no gene match. The CDR3 loop reads CASSHGTSGSSYNEQFF. CDR3 sequence (DNA): TGTGCCAGCAGTCACGGGACTAGCGGGAGCTCCTACAATGAGCAGTTCTTC.

This clonotype came up many times. The genes are TRBV2 and TRBJ1-4; D remains ambiguous. CDR1 and CDR2 from the germline V gene are SNHLY and FYNNEI. Trimming removed 3 bases from V and 8 bases from J, with 13 bases in between. The CDR3 consists of 14 residues. CDR3 DNA: TGTGCCAGCAGTGAGGGAAGGGTGGACGAAAAACTGTTTTTT. This encodes CASSEGRVDEKLFF.

This clonotype was seen ten or more times. In DNA form, the CDR3 reads TGTGCCATCAGGCCGTCACTAGCGGGAGTAATGGATGAGCAGTTCTTC. Residues: CAIRPSLAGVMDEQFF. J is TRBJ2-1 and V is TRBV10-3, with 11 bases fitting TRBD2. This CDR3 region has 16 residues. The J segment lost 8 bases and the V segment lost 6 bases, leaving 12 bases of the junction unmatched. Germline CDR1 reads ENHRY; CDR2 reads SYGVKD.

The chain employs TRBV20-1 and TRBJ2-3; 8 bases line up with TRBD2. The CDR3 is 14 amino acids. CDR1 and CDR2 (germline): DFQATT, SNEGSKA (reference sequence). J gave up 0 bases and V 5 bases, and 4 bases lay outside the gene matches. CDR3 residues: CSAYPSGSTDTQYF. The CDR3 DNA reads TGCAGTGCTTATCCTAGCGGGAGCACAGATACGCAGTATTTT.

The V and J genes are TRBV3-1 and TRBJ2-5, with 10 bases that match TRBD1. This CDR3 is 17 amino acids long. Germline V CDR1 and CDR2: LGHDT, YNNKEL (reference sequence). Trimming removed 2 bases from V and 4 bases from J; junction bases left unmatched: 10. CDR3 DNA: TGTGCCAGCAGCCAAAGGGACAGGGGTGGCCGAGGAGAGACCCAGTACTTC. Translated, it gives CASSQRDRGGRGETQYF.

There are a few counts of this clonotype. J is TRBJ2-5 and V is TRBV29-1; 7 bases fit TRBD1. The V gene's germline CDR1 is SQVTM and CDR2 ANQGSEA. The junction had 5 bases not matched to a gene; V was cut back by 6 bases and J by 1 base. The CDR3 extends over 13 amino acids. The CDR3 DNA sequence: TGCAGCGTACCTAGGGACAGCCAAGAGACCCAGTACTTC. Protein sequence: CSVPRDSQETQYF.

This clonotype appeared a few times. The chain carries TRBV19 and TRBJ1-5; maybe TRBD1 (6 bases). This CDR3 is built from 14 residues. Germline assignment: CDR1 LNHDA and CDR2 SQIVND (reference sequence). V was shortened by 6 bases and J by 7 bases, with 16 bases between the two germline ends. The CDR3 DNA reads TGTGCCAGTAGGAGCAGGGGAGGAGGCCAGCCCCAGCATTTT. It yields the protein CASRSRGGGQPQHF.

There are many counts of this clonotype. V is TRBV12-3 or TRBV12-4 and J is TRBJ2-7; TRBD2 agrees at 7 bases. Losses at the gene ends were 7 bases for V and 7 bases for J; bases not matched to a gene: 7. The CDR3 loop spans 12 amino acids. The CDR3 DNA reads as TGTGCCAGCAACCTCTTGGGGGGGGAGCAGTACTTC. It encodes CASNLLGGEQYF.